The 24 T cell receptor beta chains listed next were all sequenced from one sample in a study of blood T cell repertoires in COVID-19. Assay used: immunoSEQ multiplex PCR; TCRdb lists only in-frame clones, some missing. The sample lists tens of thousands of clones, around 90% occurring once. The sequencing input was peripheral blood. The receptor set was obtained from a human donor with acute or convalescent COVID-19. The donor label of this sample is uncertain.

The chain employs TRBV6-2 or TRBV6-3 and TRBJ2-5; 9 positions agree with TRBD1. V was pared by 5 bases and J by 2 bases, with 12 bases of the junction left unmatched. The germline gives CDR1 MNHEY, CDR2 SVGEGT. The CDR3 consists of 17 residues. The CDR3 loop reads CASSTSGTGSGQETQYF. The CDR3 DNA reads as TGTGCCAGCAGTACCTCCGGGACAGGGAGTGGGCAAGAGACCCAGTACTTC.

The sample holds a few counts of this clone. The chain is built from TRBV3-1 (or the pseudogene TRBV3-2) and TRBJ2-1; D ambiguous. The V gene's germline CDR1 is LGHDT and CDR2 YNNKEL (reference sequence). The V end was cut by 6 bases, the J end by 0 bases, with 9 bases between. The CDR3 consists of 14 residues. The CDR3 DNA reads TGTGCCAGCAGTCTACTGAGCTCCTACAATGAGCAGTTCTTC. Translating it yields CASSLLSSYNEQFF.

The chain's CDR3 is CASSQDLAGGSYNEQFF. CDR3 bases: TGTGCCAGCAGCCAAGATCTCGCGGGGGGCTCCTACAATGAGCAGTTCTTC. The chain recombines TRBV3-1 (or the pseudogene TRBV3-2) with TRBJ2-1, with TRBD2 matching 8 bases. V gave up 0 bases and J gave up 0 bases; unmatched junction bases: 4. The length of the CDR3 is 17 residues. The germline V gene encodes CDR1 LGHDT and CDR2 YNNKEL (reference sequence).

This clone was observed once. The genes are TRBV10-2 and TRBJ1-1; the match to TRBD1 covers 9 bases. The junction had 5 bases not matched to a gene; V was cut back by 3 bases and J by 0 bases. This CDR3 region has 16 residues. Germline CDR1 reads WSHSY; CDR2 reads SAAADI. This CDR3 reads CASSDRTGVLNTEAFF. The DNA of the CDR3 is TGCGCCAGCAGTGATAGGACAGGGGTATTGAACACTGAAGCTTTCTTT.

This rearrangement joins TRBV2 to TRBJ1-4; 10 bases agree with TRBD1. This CDR3 has 14 amino acids. V lost 6 bases to trimming and J lost 6 bases; unmatched junction nucleotides: 4. Germline V gene lookup returns CDR1 SNHLY and CDR2 FYNNEI. The CDR3 DNA is TGTGCCAGCAGAGACAGGGGGCGGGATGAAAAACTGTTTTTT. It encodes CASRDRGRDEKLFF.

The chain carries TRBV4-1 and TRBJ1-2; 12 bases line up with TRBD1. Germline CDR1 reads MGHRA; CDR2 reads YSYEKL. V lost 5 bases to trimming and J lost 0 bases; unmatched junction nucleotides: 7. This CDR3 is 17 amino acids long. The CDR3 loop reads CASSWGQGARPNYGYTF. In DNA form, the CDR3 reads TGCGCCAGCAGCTGGGGACAGGGGGCGCGACCTAACTATGGCTACACCTTC.

The chain employs TRBV11-3 and TRBJ2-1; 12 bases fit TRBD2. Germline V lookup: CDR1 SGHNT, CDR2 YENEEA. V lost 2 bases and J lost 8; bases outside the gene matches: 4. The CDR3 is 15 amino acids. As DNA, the CDR3 is TGTGCCAGCAGCTTACTAGCGGGGGGGCCCCATGAGCAGTTCTTC. Protein sequence: CASSLLAGGPHEQFF.

The sample holds a few counts of this clone. This chain joins TRBV28 and TRBJ1-2, with 7 bases aligning to TRBD1. The CDR3 spans 13 residues. Germline trimming cut 2 bases from V and 6 bases from J; bases unmatched to any gene: 3. Germline V gives CDR1 MDHEN, CDR2 SYDVKM. CDR3 protein: CASSLGRGNGYTF. CDR3 bases: TGTGCCAGCAGTTTAGGCAGGGGGAATGGCTACACCTTC.

The rearrangement uses TRBV28 and TRBJ2-1, with no clear D. The CDR3 is 15 amino acids. Germline CDR1 is MDHEN and CDR2 is SYDVKM. The V end lost 0 bases, the J end lost 5 bases, and 11 bases lay between the germline ends. CDR3 region: CASSLWAAPNNEQFF. CDR3 coding DNA: TGTGCCAGCAGTTTATGGGCGGCTCCTAACAATGAGCAGTTCTTC.

V is TRBV20-1 and J is TRBJ2-1; D is uncertain. CDR3 length equals 14 residues. CDR1 is DFQATT and CDR2 is SNEGSKA in the germline V gene (reference sequence). V shed 3 bases and J shed 3 bases, with 12 bases lying between them. The CDR3 nucleotides are TGCAGTGCTAGTCGGAGCGAACACTACAATGAGCAGTTCTTC. It specifies CSASRSEHYNEQFF.

This chain joins TRBV10-3 and TRBJ2-3, with 12 bases matching TRBD2. The CDR3 sequence is 16 residues long. The germline CDR1 and CDR2 sequences are ENHRY and SYGVKD. With 6 bases clipped from V and 2 bases from J, the junction kept 6 bases outside the gene matches. This chain's CDR3 is CAIRKTSGGATDTQYF. DNA of the CDR3: TGTGCCATCAGGAAGACTAGCGGGGGTGCCACAGATACGCAGTATTTT.

This chain uses TRBV7-2 with TRBJ1-3, with a weak D call TRBD1 (5 bases). The germline V gene has CDR1 SGHTA and CDR2 FQGNSA. The CDR3 is 15 residues long. The V and J ends lost 1 base and 2 bases respectively, with 9 bases between them. The CDR3 DNA reads TGTGCCAGCAGCTTAGTGGCAGGGACTGGAAACACCATATATTTT. Protein sequence: CASSLVAGTGNTIYF. The whole variable domain, remainder taken from reference TRBV7-2 and TRBJ1-3, is GAGVSQSPSNKVTEKGKDVELRCDPISGHTALYWYRQSLGQGLEFLIYFQGNSAPDKSGLPSDRFSAERTGGSVSTLTIQRTQQEDSAVYLCASSLVAGTGNTIYFGEGSWLTVV.

This clone has more than one count but fewer than ten. The chain uses TRBV15 and TRBJ2-3, with 8 nucleotides matching TRBD1. From germline, CDR1 is LNHNV and CDR2 YYDKDF (reference sequence). The CDR3 covers 14 residues. V lost 7 bases to trimming and J lost 4 bases; unmatched junction nucleotides: 7. DNA for the CDR3: TGTGCCACCACCCGGACAGGGCGACCAGATACGCAGTATTTT. This encodes CATTRTGRPDTQYF.

The V call is TRBV7-8, the J call TRBJ1-1, with TRBD1 matching 7 bases. This CDR3 has 16 amino acids. Trimming cost V 3 bases and J 0 bases; bases outside gene matches: 7. Germline values: CDR1 SGHVS, CDR2 FQNEAQ. The chain's CDR3 is CASSFLAGGMNTEAFF. CDR3 coding DNA: TGTGCCAGCAGCTTTTTGGCAGGGGGAATGAACACTGAAGCTTTCTTT.

V gene TRBV2 combines with J gene TRBJ2-1; 9 nucleotides line up with TRBD1. Germline lookup yields CDR1 SNHLY and CDR2 FYNNEI. The V and J ends lost 7 bases and 4 bases, in that order; junction bases with no gene match: 8. This CDR3 region has 15 residues. The CDR3 region has the DNA TGTGCCAGCAACTTGGACAGGGGCCCTTACAATGAGCAGTTCTTC. This sequence encodes CASNLDRGPYNEQFF. The variable domain in full, completed from reference TRBV2 and TRBJ2-1, reads EPEVTQTPSHQVTQMGQEVILRCVPISNHLYFYWYRQILGQKVEFLVSFYNNEISEKSEIFDDQFSVERPDGSNFTLKIRSTKLEDSAMYFCASNLDRGPYNEQFFGPGTRLTVL.

The chain links TRBV7-9 to TRBJ1-2, with unresolved D. Germline V gives CDR1 SEHNR, CDR2 FQNEAQ (reference sequence). The CDR3 consists of 16 residues. Trimming stripped 1 base from V and 4 bases from J, with 16 bases between. The CDR3 loop reads CASSLVYGSAGYGYTF. The CDR3 DNA follows: TGTGCCAGCAGCTTAGTCTATGGTTCAGCAGGCTATGGCTACACCTTC.

This rearrangement joins TRBV2 to TRBJ2-3; 11 bases fit TRBD1. CDR1 is SNHLY, CDR2 FYNNEI, per germline. Germline trimming cut 3 bases from V and 5 bases from J; bases unmatched to any gene: 1. This CDR3 comprises 14 residues. The CDR3 DNA is TGTGCCAGCAGTGAGGACAGGGGGCAAGATACGCAGTATTTT. Its translation: CASSEDRGQDTQYF.

This chain links TRBV5-1 with TRBJ1-2; unclear D gene. The CDR3 is 13 residues long. V was trimmed by 2 bases and J by 5 bases, leaving 10 bases between them. CDR1 is SGHRS, CDR2 YFSETQ, per germline. CDR3: CASSLTANYGYTF. The CDR3 DNA reads TGCGCCAGCAGCTTAACAGCAAATTATGGCTACACCTTC. The whole variable domain, remainder taken from reference TRBV5-1 and TRBJ1-2, is KAGVTQTPRYLIKTRGQQVTLSCSPISGHRSVSWYQQTPGQGLQFLFEYFSETQRNKGNFPGRFSGRQFSNSRSEMNVSTLELGDSALYLCASSLTANYGYTFGSGTRLTVV.

As DNA, the CDR3 is TGCGCCAGCAGTGTAGCCAGCGGGGCCACCGGGGAGCTGTTTTTT. It specifies CASSVASGATGELFF. The V call is TRBV10-1, the J call TRBJ2-2; 7 bases fit TRBD2. Per germline, CDR1 WNHNN and CDR2 SYGVQD (reference sequence). Trimming cost V 4 bases and J 4 bases; bases outside gene matches: 6. The CDR3 consists of 15 residues.

In this sample, this clone turned up once. The J gene is TRBJ1-2, the V gene TRBV5-6; the match to TRBD1 covers 7 bases. The length of the CDR3 is 14 residues. The V gene end was trimmed by 2 bases and the J gene end by 7 bases; junction bases not matched to a gene: 8. Germline loops: CDR1 SGHDT, CDR2 YYEEEE. The CDR3 is CASSLYDRESGYTF. The CDR3 nucleotides are TGTGCCAGCAGCTTATACGACAGGGAGAGTGGCTACACCTTC.

The chain recombines TRBV5-4 with TRBJ2-2; 9 nucleotides agree with TRBD2. Germline loops: CDR1 SGHNT, CDR2 YYREEE (reference sequence). The CDR3 is made up of 18 amino acids. J was trimmed by 6 bases and V by 0 bases; bases with no gene match: 12. CDR3 in amino acids: CASSLDAASGNSAGELFF. CDR3 bases: TGTGCCAGCAGCTTGGATGCGGCTAGCGGGAATTCAGCCGGGGAGCTGTTTTTT.

This clone has more than one count but fewer than ten. The chain links TRBV6-5 to TRBJ2-2; D may be TRBD1 (6 bases). Germline values: CDR1 MNHEY, CDR2 SVGAGI. V was cut by 6 bases and J by 3 bases, with 14 bases left in between. The CDR3 is 15 amino acids. The CDR3 bases are TGTGCCAGCAGCAGGGTACAGGGAGACACCGGGGAGCTGTTTTTT. Protein product: CASSRVQGDTGELFF.

A word on this clone: At one end the junction does not follow the germline gene, possibly because of a read error. J is TRBJ2-5 and V is TRBV12-3 or TRBV12-4; possibly TRBD1 for D (5 bases). The CDR3 length is 13 residues. The CDR3 region has the DNA TGTGCCAACAGTCTGGGTAGGGGAGAGACCCAGTACTTC. Encoded protein: CANSLGRGETQYF.

The chain links TRBV27 to TRBJ2-7; the match to TRBD2 covers 7 bases. The CDR3 totals 14 residues. Germline V gives CDR1 MNHEY, CDR2 SMNVEV (reference sequence). The V and J ends lost 6 bases and 5 bases, in that order; junction bases with no gene match: 10. The CDR3 DNA is TGTGCCAGCAGAGACCGGGACGGGAGGCACGAGCAGTACTTC. Its translation: CASRDRDGRHEQYF.